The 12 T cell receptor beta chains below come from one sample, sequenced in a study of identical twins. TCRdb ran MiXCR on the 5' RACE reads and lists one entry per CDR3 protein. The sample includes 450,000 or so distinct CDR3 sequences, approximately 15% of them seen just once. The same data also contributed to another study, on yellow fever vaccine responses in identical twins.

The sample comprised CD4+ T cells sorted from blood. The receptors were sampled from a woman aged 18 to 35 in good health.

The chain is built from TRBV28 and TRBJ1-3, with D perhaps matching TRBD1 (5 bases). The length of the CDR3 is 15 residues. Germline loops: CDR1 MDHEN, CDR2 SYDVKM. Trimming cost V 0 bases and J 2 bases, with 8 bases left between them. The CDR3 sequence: CASSLWGQAGNTIYF. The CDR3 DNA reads TGTGCCAGCAGTTTATGGGGGCAAGCTGGAAACACCATATATTTT.

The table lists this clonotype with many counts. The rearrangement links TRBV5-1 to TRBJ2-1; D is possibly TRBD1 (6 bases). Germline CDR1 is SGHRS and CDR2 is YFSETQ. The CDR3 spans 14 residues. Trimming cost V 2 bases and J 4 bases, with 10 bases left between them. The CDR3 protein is CASSLGQNYNEQFF. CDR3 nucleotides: TGCGCCAGCAGCTTAGGACAGAATTACAATGAGCAGTTCTTC.

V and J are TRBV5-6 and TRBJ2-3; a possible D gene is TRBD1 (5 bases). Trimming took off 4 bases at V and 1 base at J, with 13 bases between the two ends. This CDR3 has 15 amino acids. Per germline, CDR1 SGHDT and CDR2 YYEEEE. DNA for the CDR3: TGTGCCAGCAGCACCTCCAGCAGGGGCACAGATACGCAGTATTTT. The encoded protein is CASSTSSRGTDTQYF.

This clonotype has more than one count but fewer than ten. The CDR3 is CASSQAGKAQNEQFF. The CDR3 nucleotides read TGCGCCAGCAGCCAAGCAGGGAAAGCACAAAATGAGCAGTTCTTC. The chain couples TRBV4-3 to TRBJ2-1; perhaps TRBD1 as D (5 bases). V lost 1 base to trimming and J lost 7 bases, with 14 bases between them. Per germline, CDR1 LGHNA and CDR2 YSLEER. There are 15 residues in the CDR3.

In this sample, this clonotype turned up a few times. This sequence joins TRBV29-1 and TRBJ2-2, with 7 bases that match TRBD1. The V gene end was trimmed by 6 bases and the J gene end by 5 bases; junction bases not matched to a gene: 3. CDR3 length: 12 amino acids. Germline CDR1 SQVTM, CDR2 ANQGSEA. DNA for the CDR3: TGCAGCGTCCGCAGGGGGACCGGGGAGCTGTTTTTT. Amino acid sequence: CSVRRGTGELFF.

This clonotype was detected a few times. CDR3 bases: TGCAGTGCAAATTCCAGGAACCATGCCTACGAGCAGTACTTC. Protein product: CSANSRNHAYEQYF. The genes are TRBV20-1 and TRBJ2-7, with D uncertain. V was trimmed by 6 bases and J by 2 bases, leaving 17 bases between them. Germline V gene lookup returns CDR1 DFQATT and CDR2 SNEGSKA (reference sequence). The CDR3 is made up of 14 amino acids.

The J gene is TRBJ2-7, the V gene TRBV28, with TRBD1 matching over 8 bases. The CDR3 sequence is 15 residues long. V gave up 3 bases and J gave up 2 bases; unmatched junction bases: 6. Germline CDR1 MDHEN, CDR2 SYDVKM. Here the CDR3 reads CASSFQQGGAYEQYF. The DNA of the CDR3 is TGTGCCAGCAGTTTTCAACAGGGGGGCGCCTACGAGCAGTACTTC.

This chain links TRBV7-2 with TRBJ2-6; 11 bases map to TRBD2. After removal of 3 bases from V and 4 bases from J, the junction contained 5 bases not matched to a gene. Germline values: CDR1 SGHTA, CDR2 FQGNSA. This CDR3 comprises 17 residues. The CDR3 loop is CASSFSGRAAGANVLTF. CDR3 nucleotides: TGTGCCAGCAGCTTTAGCGGGAGGGCCGCCGGGGCCAACGTCCTGACTTTC.

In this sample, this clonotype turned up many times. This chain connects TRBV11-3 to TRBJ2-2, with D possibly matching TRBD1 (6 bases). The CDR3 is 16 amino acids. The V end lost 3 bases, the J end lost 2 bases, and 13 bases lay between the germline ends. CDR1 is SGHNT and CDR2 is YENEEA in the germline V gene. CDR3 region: CASSFGEGDNTGELFF. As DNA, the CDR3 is TGTGCCAGCAGCTTCGGAGAGGGGGATAACACCGGGGAGCTGTTTTTT.

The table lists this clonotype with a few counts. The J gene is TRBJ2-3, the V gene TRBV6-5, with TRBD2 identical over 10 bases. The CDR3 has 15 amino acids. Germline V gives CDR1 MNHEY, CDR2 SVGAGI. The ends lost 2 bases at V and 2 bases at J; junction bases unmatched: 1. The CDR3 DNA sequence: TGTGCCAGCAGTTACGGGACTAGCGACACAGATACGCAGTATTTT. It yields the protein CASSYGTSDTDTQYF.

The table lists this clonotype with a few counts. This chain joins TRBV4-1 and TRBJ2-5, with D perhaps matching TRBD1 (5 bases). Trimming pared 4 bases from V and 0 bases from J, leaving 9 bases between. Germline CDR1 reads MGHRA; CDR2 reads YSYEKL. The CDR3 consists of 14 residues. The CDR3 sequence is CASSPTVYQETQYF. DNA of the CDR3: TGCGCCAGCAGCCCGACAGTGTACCAAGAGACCCAGTACTTC.

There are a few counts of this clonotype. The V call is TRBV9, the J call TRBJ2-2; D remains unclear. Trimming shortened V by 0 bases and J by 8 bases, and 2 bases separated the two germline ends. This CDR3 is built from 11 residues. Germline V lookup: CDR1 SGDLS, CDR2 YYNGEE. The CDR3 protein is CASSVGGELFF. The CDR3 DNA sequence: TGTGCCAGCAGCGTAGGGGGGGAGCTGTTTTTT.